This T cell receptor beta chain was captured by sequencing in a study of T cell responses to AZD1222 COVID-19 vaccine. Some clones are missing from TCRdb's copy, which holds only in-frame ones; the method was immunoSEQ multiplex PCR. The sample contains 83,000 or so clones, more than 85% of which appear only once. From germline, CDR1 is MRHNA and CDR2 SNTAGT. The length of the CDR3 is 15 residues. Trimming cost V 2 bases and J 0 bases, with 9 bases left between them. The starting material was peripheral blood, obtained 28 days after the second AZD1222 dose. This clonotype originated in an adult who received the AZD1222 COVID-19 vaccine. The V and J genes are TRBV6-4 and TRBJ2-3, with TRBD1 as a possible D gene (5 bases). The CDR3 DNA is TGTGCCAGCAGTGACGGGGCAGGCAGCACAGATACGCAGTATTTT. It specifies CASSDGAGSTDTQYF.